The rows below give T cell receptor beta chains drawn from one sample of a study of shared clonotypes between healthy human individuals. TCRdb's table, derived via immunoSEQ multiplex PCR, lists solely in-frame clones and lacks some. Of some 2.1 million clones listed, about 95% are singletons. Sequences were obtained from naive CD8+ T cells sorted from blood. The receptors here all came from a young man in good health. The CDR3 runs from the conserved cysteine through the conserved F or W. A D gene is named only where the DNA matches it firmly.

v_call	j_call	d_call	cdr3_aa	cdr3_nt
TRBV19	TRBJ1-2	NA	CASNPGGVYGYTF	TGTGCCAGTAACCCGGGGGGCGTCTATGGCTACACCTTC
TRBV30	TRBJ2-7	NA	CAWSVSVDEQYF	TGTGCCTGGAGTGTGTCAGTGGACGAGCAGTACTTC
TRBV4-3	TRBJ2-7	TRBD1	CASSQDRTGFSYEQYF	TGCGCCAGCAGCCAAGACCGGACAGGGTTCTCCTACGAGCAGTACTTC
TRBV9	TRBJ2-7	NA	CASSVGGGFDEQYF	TGTGCCAGCAGCGTAGGAGGGGGGTTTGACGAGCAGTACTTC
TRBV9	TRBJ2-7	NA	CASSPGSSSYEQYF	TGTGCCAGCAGCCCCGGATCCTCCTCGTACGAGCAGTACTTC
TRBV14	TRBJ1-2	NA	CASSPTNYGYTF	TGTGCCAGCAGCCCAACTAACTATGGCTACACCTTC
TRBV5-8	TRBJ1-1	NA	CASSLEGYNTEAFF	TGTGCCAGCAGCTTGGAGGGTTATAACACTGAAGCTTTCTTT
TRBV27	TRBJ2-7	NA	CASGLYEQYF	TGTGCCAGCGGCCTCTACGAGCAGTACTTC
TRBV6-1	TRBJ2-3	TRBD2	CASSERDPGLAGWLTDTQYF	TGTGCCAGCAGTGAAAGAGACCCGGGACTAGCGGGGTGGCTCACAGATACGCAGTATTTT
TRBV5-1	TRBJ1-1	NA	CASSYYRPDTEAFF	TGCGCCAGCAGCTATTATAGGCCGGACACTGAAGCTTTCTTT
TRBV15	TRBJ1-5	NA	CATSRGRDQPQHF	TGTGCCACCAGCAGAGGTCGGGATCAGCCCCAGCATTTT
TRBV28	TRBJ2-5	TRBD2	CASSLFHPSGGAAETQYF	TGTGCCAGCAGTTTATTCCACCCTAGCGGGGGGGCCGCAGAGACCCAGTACTTC
TRBV6-1	TRBJ1-2	NA	CASRGSMDYGYTF	TGTGCCAGCAGAGGGAGTATGGACTATGGCTACACCTTC
TRBV14	TRBJ2-1	NA	CASSPQGEVPNEQFF	TGTGCCAGCAGCCCCCAGGGGGAGGTTCCCAATGAGCAGTTCTTC